This T cell receptor beta chain originates from a study of radiation and T cells in renal cell carcinoma. As for treatment: treatment-naive control, cytoreductive nephrectomy. This CDR3 has 12 residues. The V gene lost 8 bases and the J gene lost 0 bases, with 7 bases spanning the gap. From germline, CDR1 is LNHDA and CDR2 SQIVND (reference sequence). This clone has a handful of counts. TCRdb's copy holds only in-frame clones and misses some; the assay was immunoSEQ multiplex PCR. This table has fewer than 20,000 clones, around three fifths appearing once. The V and J genes are TRBV19 and TRBJ1-1; D is unclear. The specimen comprised tumor tissue, sampled from a patient whose treatment was nephrectomy without radiotherapy. This TCR was recovered from a man aged 50 to 59 with renal cell carcinoma. The CDR3 DNA sequence: TGTGCCAGTGCCAGATTGAACACTGAAGCTTTCTTT. Amino acid sequence: CASARLNTEAFF.